The 30 T cell receptor beta chains presented below share a single source sample, sequenced in a study of molecular identifiers for immune sequencing clone quantification. In TCRdb, the PCR reads were re-called with MiXCR into one record per CDR3 protein. The sample includes about 510,000 distinct CDR3 sequences, roughly 25% of them seen just once. The specimen was naive CD8+ T cells from blood, with Jurkat cell RNA spiked in. Subset here: FACS-sorted CD8+CD4-CCR7+CD45RA+ naive T cells. The receptors originated from a human donor in good health. Some libraries in this study had Jurkat cell RNA spiked in.

This clonotype was counted at least ten times. The chain carries TRBV30 and TRBJ1-4, with D maybe TRBD1 (5 bases). V lost 8 bases and J 4 bases, leaving 8 bases between the germline ends. Germline-derived CDR1 and CDR2 are GTSNPN and SVGIG (reference sequence). The CDR3 contains 11 residues. The CDR3 sequence: CATDSNEKLFF. The CDR3 bases are TGTGCCACCGACAGTAATGAAAAACTGTTTTTT.

This rearrangement joins TRBV11-1 to TRBJ2-1; weak D call: TRBD2 (5 bases). Trimming removed 1 base at V and 12 bases at J, with 10 bases between. CDR1 is SGHAT, CDR2 FQDESV, per germline (reference sequence). The CDR3 length is 12 residues. DNA of the CDR3: TGTGCCAGCAGCTTAGTAGCCGCGGGGCAGTTCTTC. Translating it yields CASSLVAAGQFF.

In regard to this clonotype: A much larger clonotype is one base distant, so this may be a read error. This chain joins TRBV30 and TRBJ1-2, with TRBD1 matching 9 bases. This CDR3 has 15 amino acids. From germline, CDR1 is GTSNPN and CDR2 SVGIG (reference sequence). CDR3 sequence: CARSITNRGRFGYTF. CDR3 sequence (DNA): TGTGCCCGGAGTATCACGAACAGGGGGCGATTTGGCTACACCTTC.

At least ten counts were recorded for this clonotype. The CDR3 DNA sequence: TGTGCCAGCAGCTCCCCCCCCGAGGTTGAGCAGTTCTTC. This codes for CASSSPPEVEQFF. V usage is TRBV7-2 and J usage is TRBJ2-1, with D hard to call. Germline V gene data show CDR1 as SGHTA and CDR2 as FQGNSA. Trimming removed 4 bases from V and 9 bases from J, with 13 bases in between. This CDR3 has 13 amino acids.

This clonotype was picked up a small number of times. The rearrangement joins TRBV27 to TRBJ1-5, with D uncertain. CDR1 is MNHEY and CDR2 is SMNVEV in the germline V gene (reference sequence). The CDR3 is 15 amino acids. Trimming removed 5 bases from V and 0 bases from J, with 11 bases in between. The CDR3 protein is CASSITAYSNQPQHF. CDR3 bases: TGTGCCAGCAGTATCACAGCGTATAGCAATCAGCCCCAGCATTTT.

V gene TRBV7-2 combines with J gene TRBJ2-5, with 8 nucleotides matching TRBD1. Per germline, CDR1 SGHTA and CDR2 FQGNSA. The length of the CDR3 is 15 residues. Unmatched junction bases numbered 13, after V lost 4 bases and J lost 9 bases. CDR3 protein: CASSWPDRGMEPQYF. Here the CDR3 DNA reads TGTGCCAGCAGCTGGCCCGACAGGGGAATGGAGCCCCAGTACTTC.

This clonotype was seen a handful of times. V is TRBV6-1 and J is TRBJ2-2; TRBD1 is a possible D gene (6 bases). This CDR3 comprises 17 residues. Trimming removed 3 bases from V and 3 bases from J, with 17 bases in between. Looked up from germline, CDR1 is MNHNS and CDR2 is SASEGT. CDR3 residues: CASSDLAGTLDTGELFF. The CDR3 nucleotides read TGTGCCAGCAGTGACTTAGCCGGGACATTAGACACCGGGGAGCTGTTTTTT.

The rearrangement uses TRBV20-1 and TRBJ2-7; 7 positions agree with TRBD1. CDR1 and CDR2 from the germline V gene are DFQATT and SNEGSKA (reference sequence). The CDR3 contains 14 residues. V lost 3 bases to trimming and J lost 5 bases; unmatched junction nucleotides: 10. The DNA for the CDR3 is TGCAGTGCTAGTGCCTCCAGGGGGTCTCACGAGCAGTACTTC. Translating it yields CSASASRGSHEQYF.

The chain couples TRBV30 to TRBJ2-7; D unclear. Germline assignment: CDR1 GTSNPN and CDR2 SVGIG (reference sequence). CDR3 length equals 13 residues. V lost 0 bases, J lost 2 bases, and 8 bases lay in between. DNA for the CDR3: TGTGCCTGGAGTGTGGGGTTGCCCTACGAGCAGTACTTC. Residues: CAWSVGLPYEQYF.

This clonotype was seen a few times. The rearrangement joins TRBV12-3 or TRBV12-4 to TRBJ1-5; the D is unclear. The CDR3 runs to 16 residues. Deletions cut 3 bases from V and 0 bases from J, with 12 bases between. Here the CDR3 reads CASSFGPHYSNQPQHF. The DNA of the CDR3 is TGTGCCAGCAGTTTTGGTCCGCACTATAGCAATCAGCCCCAGCATTTT.

This clonotype was seen at least ten times. The V and J genes are TRBV7-8 and TRBJ2-5, with D uncertain. V shed 1 base and J shed 6 bases, with 9 bases lying between them. Looked up from germline, CDR1 is SGHVS and CDR2 is FQNEAQ. The CDR3 extends over 13 amino acids. This chain's CDR3 is CASSLVRAKTQYF. DNA of the CDR3: TGTGCCAGCAGCTTAGTCCGGGCGAAGACCCAGTACTTC.

In this sample, this clonotype turned up many times. The rearrangement joins TRBV30 to TRBJ2-2; D is tentatively TRBD1 or TRBD2 (5 bases each). This CDR3 contains 13 residues. Germline V lookup: CDR1 GTSNPN, CDR2 SVGIG (reference sequence). With 6 bases removed from V and 6 bases from J, the gap between germline ends came to 14 bases. CDR3 nucleotides: TGTGCCTGCCTGGGGGTCGAGCCCGGGGAGCTGTTTTTT. As protein: CACLGVEPGELFF.

This rearrangement joins TRBV5-1 to TRBJ2-6, with 12 nucleotides matching TRBD1. The CDR3 covers 19 residues. Trimming removed 0 bases from V and 3 bases from J; junction bases left unmatched: 7. Looked up from germline, CDR1 is SGHRS and CDR2 is YFSETQ. The CDR3 region has the DNA TGCGCCAGCAGCTTGGCGCCGGGACAGGGGGCTTTTGGGGCCAACGTCCTGACTTTC. As protein: CASSLAPGQGAFGANVLTF.

The chain has TRBV19 and TRBJ2-2; a possible D gene is TRBD2 (5 bases). V gave up 6 bases and J gave up 7 bases, with 9 bases separating them. CDR1 and CDR2 from the germline V gene are LNHDA and SQIVND (reference sequence). This CDR3 is 12 amino acids long. The CDR3 reads CASREGLGELFF. CDR3 DNA: TGTGCCAGTAGAGAGGGTCTCGGGGAGCTGTTTTTT. Drawing the rest from reference TRBV19 and TRBJ2-2, the complete variable domain is DGGITQSPKYLFRKEGQNVTLSCEQNLNHDAMYWYRQDPGQGLRLIYYSQIVNDFQKGDIAEGYSVSREKKESFPLTVTSAQKNPTAFYLCASREGLGELFFGEGSRLTVL.

The rearrangement uses TRBV20-1 and TRBJ2-5, with a possible D match to TRBD2 (6 bases). Germline V gene lookup returns CDR1 DFQATT and CDR2 SNEGSKA (reference sequence). This CDR3 has 11 residues. V was clipped by 6 bases and J by 7 bases, with 12 bases between them. The CDR3 reads CSAAEGGTQYF. CDR3 nucleotides: TGCAGTGCGGCGGAGGGAGGGACCCAGTACTTC.

This chain connects TRBV27 to TRBJ2-3; D remains ambiguous. This CDR3 has 16 residues. V dropped 2 bases and J dropped 2 bases, with 14 bases sitting between them. The V gene's germline CDR1 is MNHEY and CDR2 SMNVEV (reference sequence). CDR3 bases: TGTGCCAGCAGTTTAATGGCTAACCCCTACACAGATACGCAGTATTTT. This encodes CASSLMANPYTDTQYF.

To note about this clonotype: A much larger clone lies a single base off, so this may be a read error. The chain couples TRBV7-9 to TRBJ2-3; no definite D call. CDR3 length: 16 residues. Germline CDR1 SEHNR, CDR2 FQNEAQ (reference sequence). V was shortened by 2 bases and J by 0 bases, with 12 bases between the two germline ends. CDR3 in amino acids: CASSLRSTPSTDTQYF. The CDR3 DNA is TGTGCCAGCAGCTTAAGGTCAACCCCTAGCACAGATACGCAGTATTTT.

Worth noting for this clonotype: Germline and junction disagree at one end, which may indicate a read error. The genes are TRBV4-3 and TRBJ1-1, with a weak D call TRBD1 (6 bases). Germline V lookup: CDR1 LGHNA, CDR2 YSLEER. The CDR3 consists of 15 residues. The DNA of the CDR3 is TGCGCCAGGAGCCAAACTCGAGGGGGAGGGACTGAAGCTTGCTTT. It specifies CARSQTRGGGTEACF.

The chain combines TRBV6-2 or TRBV6-3 with TRBJ2-7, with 8 positions matching TRBD1. The CDR3 runs to 15 residues. Per the germline V gene, CDR1 is MNHEY and CDR2 is SVGEGT. V lost 7 bases to trimming and J lost 5 bases; unmatched junction nucleotides: 13. Written as DNA, the CDR3 is TGTGCCAGCAAGGTGCCGGGACAGGTTTCGAACGAGCAGTACTTC. Amino acid sequence: CASKVPGQVSNEQYF.

This clonotype was observed many times. This chain uses TRBV28 with TRBJ1-5; 7 bases fit TRBD1. This CDR3 has 15 amino acids. V was pared by 4 bases and J by 2 bases, with 5 bases of the junction left unmatched. Germline CDR1 MDHEN, CDR2 SYDVKM. CDR3 amino acids: CASSSDDRGNQPQHF. CDR3 coding DNA: TGTGCCAGCAGTTCTGATGACAGGGGCAATCAGCCCCAGCATTTT.

This clonotype was recorded a few times. The chain combines TRBV24-1 with TRBJ2-1, with TRBD1 matching over 7 bases. From germline, CDR1 is KGHDR and CDR2 SFDVKD. CDR3 length: 16 amino acids. V was pared by 0 bases and J by 1 base, with 2 bases of the junction left unmatched. The CDR3 nucleotides read TGTGCCACCAGTGATTTGACAGGGGCGTCCTACAATGAGCAGTTCTTC. Amino acid sequence: CATSDLTGASYNEQFF.

This clonotype was seen a few times. V usage is TRBV20-1 and J usage is TRBJ2-7, with TRBD1 as a possible D gene (5 bases). Germline V CDR1 and CDR2: DFQATT, SNEGSKA (reference sequence). V lost 5 bases, J lost 1 base, and 9 bases lay in between. This CDR3 region has 12 residues. This chain's CDR3 is CSASDRSYEQYF. In DNA form, the CDR3 reads TGCAGTGCTTCCGACAGATCCTACGAGCAGTACTTC.

This clonotype was counted between two and nine times. V and J are TRBV7-9 and TRBJ2-3; 9 bases map to TRBD2. V trimming: 5 bases; J trimming: 0 bases; junction bases outside the gene matches: 6. Germline V gene data show CDR1 as SEHNR and CDR2 as FQNEAQ (reference sequence). The CDR3 is 16 amino acids. This chain's CDR3 is CASSRGTSSSTDTQYF. The DNA for the CDR3 is TGTGCCAGCAGCCGGGGGACTAGCTCTAGCACAGATACGCAGTATTTT.

This clonotype was observed a few times. The V and J genes are TRBV12-5 and TRBJ1-1; a possible D gene is TRBD1 (5 bases). CDR1 is LGHNT, CDR2 FRNRAP, per germline. The CDR3 runs 13 residues. V was trimmed by 1 base and J by 3 bases, leaving 6 bases between them. CDR3 protein: CASGLEGHTEAFF. CDR3 DNA sequence: TGTGCTAGTGGTTTGGAGGGACACACTGAAGCTTTCTTT.

A few counts support this clonotype. A read error may account for a junction end that differs from germline. The chain joins TRBV6-1 to TRBJ2-5; D may match TRBD1 or TRBD2 (5 bases each). Germline V gene sequence: CDR1 MNHNS, CDR2 SASEGT. This CDR3 contains 15 residues. CDR3 region: CASSEADGRGEPQYF. For the CDR3, the DNA is TGTGCCAGCAGTGAAGCGGATGGTAGGGGAGAGCCCCAGTACTTC.

The J gene is TRBJ2-7, the V gene TRBV6-1, with TRBD2 matching 7 bases. There are 16 residues in the CDR3. Germline V gives CDR1 MNHNS, CDR2 SASEGT. The junction had 10 bases not matched to a gene; V was cut back by 2 bases and J by 3 bases. CDR3 coding DNA: TGTGCCAGCAGTGAATCGATTAACGGGGGGTACTACGAGCAGTACTTC. Protein: CASSESINGGYYEQYF.

This clonotype turned up a few times. The V gene is TRBV30, the J gene TRBJ2-7, with TRBD1 matching over 7 bases. V gave up 2 bases and J gave up 2 bases; unmatched junction bases: 3. The V gene's germline CDR1 is GTSNPN and CDR2 SVGIG (reference sequence). The CDR3 has 13 residues. CDR3 sequence reads: CAWSWQGAYEQYF. CDR3 coding DNA: TGTGCCTGGAGTTGGCAGGGGGCCTACGAGCAGTACTTC.

For this clonotype: Mismatch with germline at one junction end may stem from a read error. V gene TRBV10-3 combines with J gene TRBJ2-3, with a tentative D call TRBD2 (5 bases). The CDR3 is made up of 13 amino acids. Germline CDR1 is ENHRY and CDR2 is SYGVKD. Here the CDR3 reads CAIGGGFADPQYF. CDR3 in DNA: TGTGCCATAGGAGGAGGATTCGCAGATCCGCAGTATTTT.

This clonotype was observed at least ten times. The gene calls are TRBV2 and TRBJ1-5; D gene uncertain. V was shortened by 7 bases and J by 0 bases, with 10 bases between the two germline ends. Germline CDR1 and CDR2: SNHLY and FYNNEI. The CDR3 sequence is 14 residues long. The DNA for the CDR3 is TGTGCCAGCATGAAGGGCTTTAGCAATCAGCCCCAGCATTTT. Translation: CASMKGFSNQPQHF.

In this sample, this clonotype turned up many times. The J gene is TRBJ2-3, the V gene TRBV7-9, with D perhaps matching TRBD1 (5 bases). The V and J ends lost 5 bases and 4 bases respectively, with 13 bases between them. The CDR3 spans 14 residues. Germline V gene data show CDR1 as SEHNR and CDR2 as FQNEAQ (reference sequence). CDR3 residues: CASSPARGPDTQYF. The CDR3 region has the DNA TGTGCCAGCAGCCCAGCAAGGGGTCCAGATACGCAGTATTTT.